This section outlines one T cell receptor beta chain sequence together with its context. Its antigen is not known. V dropped 1 base and J dropped 0 bases, with 6 bases sitting between them. Germline V lookup: CDR1 LGHDT, CDR2 YNNKEL (reference sequence). The CDR3 has 15 amino acids. These data are taken from a study of CD8 T cells in ankylosing spondylitis. General study findings and limits: As for the disease-linked clones, they showed a CD8+ phenotype and occurred at relatively low frequencies in peripheral blood.

In making TCR beta libraries, quantitative 5'-RACE with molecular barcodes was used. TCRdb used MiXCR to reprocess the 5' RACE reads, holding one entry per CDR3 protein. The sample records approximately 150,000 distinct CDR3 sequences, approximately 32% being singletons. The gene calls are TRBV3-1 and TRBJ2-2, with no clear D. The receptor's source is a male donor with ankylosing spondylitis. The sequenced material came from synovial fluid, either unsorted or a sorted T cell fraction (not recorded which). The CDR3 is CASSQGASNTGELFF. DNA for the CDR3: TGTGCCAGCAGCCAAGGGGCGTCGAACACCGGGGAGCTGTTTTTT.